A single sample is the source of the 7 T cell receptor beta chains below, sequenced in a study of T cell changes during pregnancy in multiple sclerosis. Sequencing was performed with immunoSEQ multiplex PCR; in TCRdb, only in-frame clones are kept and a portion is missing. Among 70,000 to 95,000 clones listed, around 94% were seen once. Source: peripheral blood, taken in the second trimester of pregnancy. The receptors were sampled from a female donor in good health, enrolled as a control in a pregnancy study.

This clone was found a few times. The CDR3 bases are TGTGCCAGCAGCTTAGACAGGAAAATGGTTGCAGCTTTCTTT. Translating gives CASSLDRKMVAAFF. This chain connects TRBV7-8 to TRBJ1-1, with D possibly TRBD1 on 5 matching bases. V was pared by 1 base and J by 10 bases, with 16 bases between. Germline V CDR1 and CDR2: SGHVS, FQNEAQ. The CDR3 is 14 amino acids.

Only one count was recorded for this clone. This chain connects TRBV7-6 to TRBJ2-5, with 10 bases fitting TRBD1. V dropped 1 base and J dropped 4; count of bases not matched to a gene: 6. CDR1 is SGHVS and CDR2 is FNYEAQ in the germline V gene. CDR3 length: 16 amino acids. The CDR3 nucleotides are TGTGCCAGCAGCTTAGGAGTAAGGACAGGGGGAGAGACCCAGTACTTC. This gives the protein CASSLGVRTGGETQYF. Complete variable domain (other parts from reference TRBV7-6 and TRBJ2-5): GAGVSQSPRYKVTKRGQDVALRCDPISGHVSLYWYRQALGQGPEFLTYFNYEAQQDKSGLPNDRFSAERPEGSISTLTIQRTEQRDSAMYRCASSLGVRTGGETQYFGPGTRLLVL.

The chain carries TRBV7-2 and TRBJ2-7, with TRBD2 matching over 9 bases. The CDR3 has 16 amino acids. Germline values: CDR1 SGHTA, CDR2 FQGNSA. J was trimmed by 3 bases and V by 4 bases; bases with no gene match: 10. The CDR3 sequence: CASSSPRGGPIYEQYF. In DNA, the CDR3 is TGTGCCAGCAGCTCCCCGCGGGGGGGACCCATCTACGAGCAGTACTTC.

V is TRBV6-5 and J is TRBJ2-7, with TRBD2 identical over 13 bases. This CDR3 has 15 amino acids. V lost 4 bases to trimming and J lost 3 bases; unmatched junction nucleotides: 3. Germline V gene lookup returns CDR1 MNHEY and CDR2 SVGAGI. CDR3 sequence reads: CASSFTSGGGYEQYF. The CDR3, as DNA: TGTGCCAGCAGTTTCACTAGCGGGGGGGGCTACGAGCAGTACTTC.

This rearrangement joins TRBV28 to TRBJ2-7; D is undetermined. Trimming took 5 bases from V and 2 from J, leaving 16 bases between them. Germline lookup yields CDR1 MDHEN and CDR2 SYDVKM. This CDR3 is 15 amino acids long. CDR3 in amino acids: CASSPLSTATYEQYF. The CDR3, as DNA: TGTGCCAGCAGTCCGCTGTCGACTGCTACCTACGAGCAGTACTTC.

This chain uses TRBV25-1 with TRBJ2-3; 14 nucleotides match TRBD2. J lost 7 bases, V lost 6 bases, and 9 bases had no gene match. This CDR3 region has 16 residues. The germline gives CDR1 MGHDK, CDR2 SYGVNS. DNA of the CDR3: TGTGCCAGCAGCGGAGGGACTAGCGGGAGAGCCCATACGCAGTATTTT. It yields the protein CASSGGTSGRAHTQYF.

The genes are TRBV7-9 and TRBJ2-7; 11 bases match TRBD2. Germline assignment: CDR1 SEHNR and CDR2 FQNEAQ (reference sequence). Unmatched junction bases numbered 13, after V lost 5 bases and J lost 7 bases. This CDR3 spans 16 amino acids. CDR3 nucleotides: TGTGCCAGCAGCCCCAGACTAGCGGGGAGCAGGTGGGAGCAGTACTTC. Its protein product is CASSPRLAGSRWEQYF.